These T cell receptor beta chains were read from a single sample in a study of blood T cell repertoires in COVID-19. The table came from immunoSEQ multiplex PCR; TCRdb's copy has only in-frame clones and leaves some out. The data hold approximately 500,000 clones, with 85% to 90% observed a single time. Source material: peripheral blood. The receptors come from a woman aged 45-65 years with COVID-19, enrolled during active disease. Both conserved end residues are trimmed from each CDR3.

v_call: TRBV6-6
j_call: TRBJ1-2
cdr3_aa: ASSYRGANYGYT

v_call: TRBV5-3
j_call: TRBJ2-7
cdr3_aa: ARSLEGQGGFSYEQY

v_call: TRBV5-6
j_call: TRBJ1-4
cdr3_aa: ASSWATGGQEKLF

v_call: TRBV27
j_call: TRBJ2-7
cdr3_aa: ASSSSREQY

v_call: TRBV13
j_call: TRBJ1-2
cdr3_aa: ASSFSPAAGAGYT

v_call: TRBV19
j_call: TRBJ1-5
cdr3_aa: ASSSMGLNSGSNQPQH

v_call: TRBV7-9
j_call: TRBJ1-6
cdr3_aa: ASSSDRIDSPLH

v_call: TRBV11-2
j_call: TRBJ2-7
cdr3_aa: ASSSSPYEQY

v_call: TRBV7-8
j_call: TRBJ1-5
cdr3_aa: ASSSWTDSNQPQH

v_call: TRBV5-5
j_call: TRBJ1-6
cdr3_aa: ASSLGFRDSPLH

v_call: TRBV19
j_call: TRBJ2-3
cdr3_aa: ASSIDGTSGGDLTDTQY

v_call: TRBV3-1/TRBV3-2
j_call: TRBJ1-4
cdr3_aa: ASSPPGIHTNEKLF

v_call: TRBV9
j_call: TRBJ1-4
cdr3_aa: ASSAHSGTTTTNEKLF

v_call: TRBV6-2/TRBV6-3
j_call: TRBJ1-1
cdr3_aa: ASSFIGGLTEAF

v_call: TRBV19
j_call: TRBJ2-6
cdr3_aa: ASSSPHRDSGANVLT

v_call: TRBV5-4
j_call: TRBJ2-7
cdr3_aa: ASSLGTGGAYEQY

v_call: TRBV5-1
j_call: TRBJ1-2
cdr3_aa: ASSLDPGAGGYT

v_call: TRBV9
j_call: TRBJ1-5
cdr3_aa: ASSATGQYNQPQH

v_call: TRBV5-1
j_call: TRBJ1-1
cdr3_aa: ASSLEVRVGGTEAF

v_call: TRBV6-1
j_call: TRBJ1-2
cdr3_aa: ASSDPGQYYGYT

v_call: TRBV2
j_call: TRBJ2-3
cdr3_aa: ASSERLAGDDTQY

v_call: TRBV19
j_call: TRBJ1-2
cdr3_aa: ASSYRDLQNYGYT

v_call: TRBV19
j_call: TRBJ1-2
cdr3_aa: ASTIAGRDGYT

v_call: TRBV19
j_call: TRBJ2-7
cdr3_aa: ASSRRLTYEQY

v_call: TRBV19
j_call: TRBJ2-2
cdr3_aa: ASSNQLAGNTGELF

v_call: TRBV15
j_call: TRBJ2-4
cdr3_aa: ATSEGGIAKNIQY

v_call: TRBV20-1
j_call: TRBJ1-1
cdr3_aa: SASVPRWAVNTEAF

v_call: TRBV9
j_call: TRBJ2-7
cdr3_aa: ASSPGLAREQY

v_call: TRBV9
j_call: TRBJ2-3
cdr3_aa: ASSVLGLAVDTQY

v_call: TRBV4-2
j_call: TRBJ2-7
cdr3_aa: ASSHDSLSEQY

v_call: TRBV5-4
j_call: TRBJ2-1
cdr3_aa: ASSPPVRGGYNEQF